This paragraph covers one T cell receptor beta chain sequence. This clone was seen more than once but under ten times. This clone's antigen is unknown. No base-level quality is on record; no much larger clone is a single base apart. This sample was included in a study of radiotherapy plus CTLA-4 blockade in lung cancer listed by TCRdb under 2018. Describing the broader study: Among the enrolled patients, about 19% had an objective response, and about 31% reached disease control.

Overall study results and their limits: TCR clones derived from tumors expanded in peripheral blood after treatment with radiotherapy and ipilimumab. Early dynamic changes in blood T cell clones, together with increased serum interferon-beta after radiation, were reported as the strongest predictors of response.

V loses 0 bases, J loses 7 bases, and the germline ends lie 12 bases apart. CDR1 LGHNA and CDR2 YNFKEQ are derived from the germline V gene. The CDR3 numbers 14 residues from cysteine through phenylalanine. Only the CDR3 region is kept as DNA, spanning 42 bases read in frame from base 1. The library was built by means of the immunoSEQ multiplex PCR assay. TCRdb took over this immuneACCESS table, retaining in-frame rearrangements with V and J assigned. Such tables are incomplete; in checked studies, under half of the missing clones stem from an unresolved V gene, and the remainder is unexplained. This sample is represented by around 110,000 clones; roughly 80% of them were singletons. Around 3% of the sample is taken by the ten largest. The study evaluated CTLA-4 blockade (ipilimumab) given together with focal radiation therapy in patients who had chemo-refractory metastatic non-small-cell lung cancer.

Specimen: peripheral blood, collected from a patient treated with radiotherapy plus ipilimumab. Here the chain combines TRBV4-2 and TRBJ1-2; the D gene is unclear. The sequence was collected from a human donor with non-small cell lung cancer that progressed on radiotherapy plus ipilimumab. Some clones in this sample may be carry-over from other donors' samples. CDR3 region: CASSQDLTGSGYTF. The DNA sequence reads TGTGCCAGCAGCCAAGATTTAACCGGGAGTGGCTACACCTTC.